Included here is one T cell receptor (beta chain) sequence, with context. This sample stems from a study of control samples from healthy donors and cancer patients. TCRdb's table, derived via immunoSEQ multiplex PCR, lists solely in-frame clones and lacks some. This table holds 150,000 to 200,000 clones, over 85% found once. Germline values: CDR1 GTSNPN, CDR2 SVGIG (reference sequence). The CDR3 consists of 14 residues. Trimming left V 4 bases short and J 0 bases short, with 13 bases between. This receptor was obtained from a man younger than 45 in good health. Material: blood. The chain joins TRBV30 to TRBJ2-7; TRBD1 might be the D (6 bases). CDR3 amino acids: CAWTPGAFSYEQYF. The CDR3 nucleotides read TGTGCCTGGACCCCAGGGGCGTTCTCCTACGAGCAGTACTTC.